These 12 T cell receptor beta chains share one sample of origin, sequenced in a study of cytomegalovirus exposure and HLA in healthy donors. PCR primers comprised 60 Vbeta and 13 Jbeta primers. Sequencing was performed with immunoSEQ multiplex PCR; in TCRdb, only in-frame clones are kept and a portion is missing. This sample has some 120,000 clones, with around 83% found just once. Sequencing used PBMCs. Receptors originate from a human donor in good health.

The chain combines TRBV4-1 with TRBJ1-6; D unclear. Germline lookup yields CDR1 MGHRA and CDR2 YSYEKL. The CDR3 sequence is 15 residues long. V was cut by 0 bases and J by 7 bases, with 10 bases left in between. The CDR3: CASSQDRAGNSPLHF. CDR3 DNA sequence: TGCGCCAGCAGCCAAGATAGGGCGGGAAATTCACCCCTCCACTTT.

The chain is built from TRBV19 and TRBJ1-1; D is uncertain. CDR1 is LNHDA and CDR2 is SQIVND in the germline V gene (reference sequence). This CDR3 is built from 16 residues. Trimming took off 6 bases at V and 3 bases at J, with 20 bases between the two ends. CDR3 sequence reads: CASRPLGGVWDTEAFF. CDR3 DNA: TGTGCCAGTAGGCCCCTAGGTGGAGTCTGGGACACTGAAGCTTTCTTT.

The rearrangement links TRBV7-6 to TRBJ1-1, with 7 bases fitting TRBD1. The CDR3 consists of 11 residues. J gave up 8 bases and V 3 bases, and 0 bases lay outside the gene matches. Germline V CDR1 and CDR2: SGHVS, FNYEAQ. DNA of the CDR3: TGTGCCAGCAGCTTGGGACAGGAAGCTTTCTTT. Amino acid sequence: CASSLGQEAFF.

The chain combines TRBV14 with TRBJ2-3; 10 positions match TRBD1. CDR1 SGHDN and CDR2 FVKESK come from the germline V gene. The CDR3 is 15 residues long. Unmatched junction bases numbered 8, after V lost 2 bases and J lost 9 bases. In DNA, the CDR3 is TGTGCCAGCAGCCAACCGGGACAGGGGAGGTGGACGCAGTATTTT. As protein: CASSQPGQGRWTQYF.

The chain is built from TRBV5-6 and TRBJ1-3; the D is unclear. V was trimmed by 0 bases and J by 2 bases, leaving 6 bases between them. Germline V gives CDR1 SGHDT, CDR2 YYEEEE. There are 14 residues in the CDR3. The CDR3 DNA reads TGTGCCAGCAGCTTGGAACAGCCTGGAAACACCATATATTTT. Translation: CASSLEQPGNTIYF.

The chain couples TRBV28 to TRBJ1-1; TRBD1 agrees at 8 bases. Trimming took 4 bases from V and 5 from J; bases not matched to a gene: 6. The CDR3 extends over 14 amino acids. From germline, CDR1 is MDHEN and CDR2 SYDVKM. For the CDR3, the DNA is TGTGCCAGCAGTTCATACAGGGGGGGGACTGAAGCTTTCTTT. It is translated as CASSSYRGGTEAFF.

The chain employs TRBV19 and TRBJ1-5; D gene unclear. CDR3 length: 14 amino acids. CDR1 is LNHDA and CDR2 is SQIVND in the germline V gene (reference sequence). Trimming removed 4 bases at V and 4 bases at J, with 11 bases between. The CDR3, as DNA: TGTGCCAGTAGTACCCGCAGTGTTAATCAGCCCCAGCATTTT. Translating it yields CASSTRSVNQPQHF. Based on the CDR3 plus reference TRBV19 and TRBJ1-5, the full variable domain is DGGITQSPKYLFRKEGQNVTLSCEQNLNHDAMYWYRQDPGQGLRLIYYSQIVNDFQKGDIAEGYSVSREKKESFPLTVTSAQKNPTAFYLCASSTRSVNQPQHFGDGTRLSIL.

The chain links TRBV13 to TRBJ1-1; 7 bases are shared with TRBD1. The V segment lost 4 bases and the J segment 6 bases; nucleotides outside the gene matches: 17. This CDR3 is 17 amino acids long. Germline CDR1 reads PRHDT; CDR2 reads FYEKMQ (reference sequence). The CDR3 region is CASSSPPPTGRYAEAFF. In DNA form, the CDR3 reads TGTGCCAGCAGCTCCCCGCCCCCGACAGGGAGATACGCTGAAGCTTTCTTT.

V gene TRBV2 combines with J gene TRBJ2-3, with D perhaps matching TRBD2 (5 bases). CDR3 length: 10 residues. Germline assignment: CDR1 SNHLY and CDR2 FYNNEI. This CDR3 reads CATGADTQYF. CDR3 sequence (DNA): TGTGCAACCGGGGCAGATACGCAGTATTTT.

There are a few counts of this clone. The chain combines TRBV29-1 with TRBJ1-1; D may be TRBD1 (6 bases). This CDR3 has 12 amino acids. Germline lookup yields CDR1 SQVTM and CDR2 ANQGSEA. V was shortened by 7 bases and J by 4 bases, with 13 bases between the two germline ends. The CDR3 sequence: CSGSGTTTEAFF. DNA for the CDR3: TGCAGCGGATCGGGGACAACCACTGAAGCTTTCTTT.

The chain joins TRBV18 to TRBJ2-3, with 9 bases matching TRBD1. Losses at the gene ends were 5 bases for V and 10 bases for J; bases not matched to a gene: 13. CDR1 and CDR2 (germline): KGHSH, LQKENI. The CDR3 totals 15 residues. CDR3 coding DNA: TGTGCCAGCTCATCGGGACAGGGCGTCTTCCAAGCGCAGTATTTT. This encodes CASSSGQGVFQAQYF.

In regard to this clone: One junction end does not reproduce the germline sequence, and a read error may be involved. The chain has TRBV6-1 and TRBJ1-1; D remains unclear. Germline-derived CDR1 and CDR2 are MNHNS and SASEGT. The CDR3 extends over 12 amino acids. The CDR3 DNA sequence: TGTGCCATCAGTGGCTCGACACGTGAAGCTTTCTTT. The encoded protein is CAISGSTREAFF.